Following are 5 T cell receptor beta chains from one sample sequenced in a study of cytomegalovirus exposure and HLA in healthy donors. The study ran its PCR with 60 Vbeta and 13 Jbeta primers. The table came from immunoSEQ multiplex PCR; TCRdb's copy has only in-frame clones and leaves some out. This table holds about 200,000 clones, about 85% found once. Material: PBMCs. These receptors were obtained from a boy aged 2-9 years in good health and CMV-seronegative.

In nucleotides, the CDR3 is TGTGCCAGCAGCCGCGGACAGTACACCGGGGAGCTGTTTTTT. This codes for CASSRGQYTGELFF. V usage is TRBV6-1 and J usage is TRBJ2-2; TRBD1 is a possible D gene (6 bases). Deletions cut 6 bases from V and 3 bases from J, with 11 bases between. CDR1 MNHNS and CDR2 SASEGT come from the germline V gene. This CDR3 region has 14 residues.

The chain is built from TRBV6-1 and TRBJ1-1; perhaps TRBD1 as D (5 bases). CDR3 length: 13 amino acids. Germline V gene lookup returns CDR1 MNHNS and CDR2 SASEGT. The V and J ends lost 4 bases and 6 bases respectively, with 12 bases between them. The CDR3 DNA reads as TGTGCCAGCAGTGCACCTGGGGGGGCTGAAGCTTTCTTT. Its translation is CASSAPGGAEAFF.

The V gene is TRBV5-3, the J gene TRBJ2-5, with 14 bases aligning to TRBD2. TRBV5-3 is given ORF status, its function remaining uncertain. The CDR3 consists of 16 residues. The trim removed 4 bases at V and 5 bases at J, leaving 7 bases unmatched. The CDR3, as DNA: TGTGCCAGAAGCGCGGGACTAGCGGGAGAAGGGGAGACCCAGTACTTC. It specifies CARSAGLAGEGETQYF.

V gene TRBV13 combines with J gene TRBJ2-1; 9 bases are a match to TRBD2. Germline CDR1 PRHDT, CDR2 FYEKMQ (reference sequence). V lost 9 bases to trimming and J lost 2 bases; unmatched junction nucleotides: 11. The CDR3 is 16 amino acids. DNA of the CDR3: TGTGCCAGTGGGGTCCGCGGGAGGGCCCCCTACAATGAGCAGTTCTTC. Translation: CASGVRGRAPYNEQFF.

The CDR3 sequence: CASSVDKGGGIYNEQFF. CDR3 in DNA: TGTGCCAGCAGCGTAGATAAGGGCGGGGGAATCTACAATGAGCAGTTCTTC. The chain is built from TRBV9 and TRBJ2-1; 7 positions agree with TRBD2. CDR1 is SGDLS, CDR2 YYNGEE, per germline. The V and J ends lost 0 bases and 3 bases, in that order; junction bases with no gene match: 9. This CDR3 has 17 amino acids.